This is a list of T cell receptor beta chains from one sample in a study of blood T cell repertoires in COVID-19. The method was immunoSEQ multiplex PCR; TCRdb's version includes in-frame clones alone and lacks a portion of them. The profile shows a few hundred thousand clones, 84% of them singletons. The sample consisted of peripheral blood. These receptors originate from a man aged 45-60 years with active or convalescent COVID-19. Both conserved end residues are trimmed from each CDR3.

TRBV6-6	TRBJ1-5	ASRDRDNQPQH
TRBV30	TRBJ2-3	AWSDDIVPDTQY
TRBV5-4	TRBJ2-2	ATPGLQNTGELF
TRBV19	TRBJ1-5	ASSIGSRQPQH
TRBV6-6	TRBJ2-3	ASSRVSGTSGYTDTQY
TRBV5-6	TRBJ2-4	ASSRYRGEAKNIQY
TRBV4-3	TRBJ1-4	ASSQDYRTREKLF
TRBV5-1	TRBJ1-1	ASSLGTARAEAF
TRBV29-1	TRBJ2-3	SVAGTSGSTDTQY
TRBV11-2	TRBJ2-3	ASSLNRRSSTDTQY
TRBV27	TRBJ2-7	ASSLQGITYEQY
TRBV7-9	TRBJ1-6	ASSSGTYNSPLH
TRBV15	TRBJ1-2	ATSRAVGDYGYT
TRBV7-2	TRBJ1-5	ASSFRGNQPQH
TRBV6-6	TRBJ2-5	ASSPGTSVVETQY